This T cell receptor (beta chain) was identified in a study of T cells after yellow fever vaccination. General study points: A large majority of primary-vaccination clones showed up again after the booster (approximately 96% CD4, 75% to 90% CD8). Peak timing came faster in the weaker secondary response, day 5 versus 15.

From the 5' RACE reads, TCRdb called clonotypes with MiXCR, one entry per CDR3 protein. The sample consists of 200,000 to 250,000 distinct CDR3 sequences, about 7% of them appearing once. Of note for this clonotype: Its antigen is not known.

V was shortened by 5 bases and J by 2 bases, with 7 bases between the two germline ends. The CDR3 spans 12 residues. Germline lookup yields CDR1 SGHRS and CDR2 YFSETQ. V usage is TRBV5-1 and J usage is TRBJ2-5, with D hard to call. The source was CD4+ T cells sorted from PBMCs, collected 15 days after the yellow fever booster vaccination. The TCR was taken from a man aged 25-40 years who received the YFV17D yellow fever vaccine. CDR3 bases: TGCGCCAGCAGGTCGCTTCAAGAGACCCAGTACTTC. Amino acid sequence: CASRSLQETQYF.